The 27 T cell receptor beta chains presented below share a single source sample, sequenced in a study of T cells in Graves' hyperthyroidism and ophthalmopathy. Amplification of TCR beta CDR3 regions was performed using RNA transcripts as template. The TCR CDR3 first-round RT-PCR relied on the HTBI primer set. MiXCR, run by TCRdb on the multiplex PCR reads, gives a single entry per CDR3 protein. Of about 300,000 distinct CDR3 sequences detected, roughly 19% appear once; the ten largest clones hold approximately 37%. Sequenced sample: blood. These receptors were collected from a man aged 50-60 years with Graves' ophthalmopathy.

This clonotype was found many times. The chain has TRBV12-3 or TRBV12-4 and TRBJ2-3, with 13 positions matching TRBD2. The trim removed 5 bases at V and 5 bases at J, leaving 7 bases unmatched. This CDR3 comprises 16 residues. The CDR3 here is CASSRRTSGSGDTQYF. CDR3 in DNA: TGTGCCAGCAGTCGTCGGACTAGCGGGAGTGGAGATACGCAGTATTTT.

DNA of the CDR3: TGCGCCAGCAGCCGGGGAGAAGAGGATACGCAGTATTTT. This sequence encodes CASSRGEEDTQYF. The V call is TRBV5-1, the J call TRBJ2-3, with D perhaps TRBD2 (5 bases). Germline V gene sequence: CDR1 SGHRS, CDR2 YFSETQ. V was trimmed by 4 bases and J by 6 bases, leaving 12 bases between them. This CDR3 region has 13 residues.

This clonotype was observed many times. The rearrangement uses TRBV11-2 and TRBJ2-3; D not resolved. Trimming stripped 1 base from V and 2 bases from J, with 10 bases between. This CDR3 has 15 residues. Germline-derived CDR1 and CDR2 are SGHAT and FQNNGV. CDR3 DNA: TGTGCCAGCAGCTTAGGAGTGGTCCCCACAGATACGCAGTATTTT. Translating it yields CASSLGVVPTDTQYF.

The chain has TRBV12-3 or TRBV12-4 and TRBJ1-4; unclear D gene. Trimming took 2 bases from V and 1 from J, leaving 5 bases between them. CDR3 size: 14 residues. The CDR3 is CASSLKGTNEKLFF. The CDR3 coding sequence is TGTGCCAGCAGTTTAAAGGGAACTAATGAAAAACTGTTTTTT.

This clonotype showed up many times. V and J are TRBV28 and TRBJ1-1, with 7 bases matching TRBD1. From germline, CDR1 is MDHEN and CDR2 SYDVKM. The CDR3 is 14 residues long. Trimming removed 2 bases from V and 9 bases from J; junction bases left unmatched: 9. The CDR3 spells CASSLHGTVGKAFF. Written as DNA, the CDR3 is TGTGCCAGCAGTTTACACGGGACAGTCGGTAAAGCTTTCTTT.

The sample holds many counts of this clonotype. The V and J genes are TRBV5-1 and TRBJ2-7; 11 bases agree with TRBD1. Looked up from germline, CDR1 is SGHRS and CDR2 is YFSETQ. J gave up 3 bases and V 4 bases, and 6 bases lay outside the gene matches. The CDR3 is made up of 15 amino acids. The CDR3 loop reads CASSPGQGALYEQYF. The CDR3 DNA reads TGCGCCAGCAGCCCCGGACAGGGGGCTCTCTACGAGCAGTACTTC.

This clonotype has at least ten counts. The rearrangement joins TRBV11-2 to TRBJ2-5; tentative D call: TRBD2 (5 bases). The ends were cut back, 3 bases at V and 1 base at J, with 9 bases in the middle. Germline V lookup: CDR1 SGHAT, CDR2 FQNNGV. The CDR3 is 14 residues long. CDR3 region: CASSFGGLQETQYF. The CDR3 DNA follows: TGTGCCAGCAGCTTCGGCGGACTCCAAGAGACCCAGTACTTC.

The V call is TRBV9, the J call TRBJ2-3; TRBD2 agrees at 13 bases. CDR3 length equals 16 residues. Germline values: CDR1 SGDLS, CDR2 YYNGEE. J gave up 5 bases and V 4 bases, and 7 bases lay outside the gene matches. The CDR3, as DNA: TGTGCCAGCAGCCCGGGACTAGCGGGATTTCTAGATACGCAGTATTTT. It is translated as CASSPGLAGFLDTQYF.

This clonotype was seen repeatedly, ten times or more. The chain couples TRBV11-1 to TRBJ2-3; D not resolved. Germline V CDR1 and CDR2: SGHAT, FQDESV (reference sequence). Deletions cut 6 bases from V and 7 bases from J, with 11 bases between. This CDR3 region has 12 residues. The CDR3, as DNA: TGTGCCAGCAGTTCTCCGGAGTATACGCAGTATTTT. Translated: CASSSPEYTQYF.

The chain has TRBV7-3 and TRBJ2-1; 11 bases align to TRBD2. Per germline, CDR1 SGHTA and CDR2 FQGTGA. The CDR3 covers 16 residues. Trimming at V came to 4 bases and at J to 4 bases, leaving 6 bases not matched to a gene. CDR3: CASSYGLAGQYNEQFF. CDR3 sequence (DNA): TGTGCCAGCAGCTACGGACTAGCGGGTCAGTACAATGAGCAGTTCTTC.

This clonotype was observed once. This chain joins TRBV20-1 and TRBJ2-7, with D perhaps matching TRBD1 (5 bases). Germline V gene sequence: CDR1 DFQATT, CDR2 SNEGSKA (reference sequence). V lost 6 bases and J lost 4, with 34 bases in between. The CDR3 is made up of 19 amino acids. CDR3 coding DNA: TGCAGTGCCGCTAGTCCATTGGCCGACGTTTGGGTGCCAGGGTACGAGCAGTACTTC. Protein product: CSAASPLADVWVPGYEQYF.

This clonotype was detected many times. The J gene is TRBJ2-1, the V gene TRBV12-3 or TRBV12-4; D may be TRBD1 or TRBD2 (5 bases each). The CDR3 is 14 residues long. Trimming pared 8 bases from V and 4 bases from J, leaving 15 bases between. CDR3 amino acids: CASLRDRVYNEQFF. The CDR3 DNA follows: TGTGCCAGCCTCCGGGACCGAGTTTACAATGAGCAGTTCTTC.

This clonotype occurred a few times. CDR3 DNA: TGTGCCAGCAGTTCTAGGACAGGGGCCCTGAACACTGAAGCTTTCTTT. This gives the protein CASSSRTGALNTEAFF. V is TRBV25-1 and J is TRBJ1-1, with 9 nucleotides matching TRBD1. There are 16 residues in the CDR3. The V and J ends lost 5 bases and 0 bases, in that order; junction bases with no gene match: 7. Germline CDR1 and CDR2: MGHDK and SYGVNS.

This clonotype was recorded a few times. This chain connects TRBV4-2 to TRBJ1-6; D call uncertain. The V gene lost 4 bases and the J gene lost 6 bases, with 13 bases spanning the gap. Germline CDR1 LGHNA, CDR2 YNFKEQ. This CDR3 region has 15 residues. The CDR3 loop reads CASSPTRGTNSPLHF. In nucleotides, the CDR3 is TGTGCCAGCAGCCCGACGCGCGGCACTAATTCACCCCTCCACTTT.

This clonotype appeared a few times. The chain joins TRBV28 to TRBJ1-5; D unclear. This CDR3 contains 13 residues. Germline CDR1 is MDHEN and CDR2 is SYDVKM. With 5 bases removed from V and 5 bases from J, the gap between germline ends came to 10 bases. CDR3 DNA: TGTGCCAGCAGTCACCAGAACCATCAGCCCCAGCATTTT. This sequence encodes CASSHQNHQPQHF.

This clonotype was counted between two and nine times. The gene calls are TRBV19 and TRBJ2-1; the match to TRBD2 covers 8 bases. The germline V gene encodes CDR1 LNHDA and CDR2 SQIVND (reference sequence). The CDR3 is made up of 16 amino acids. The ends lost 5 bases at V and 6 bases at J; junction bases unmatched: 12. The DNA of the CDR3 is TGTGCCAGTAGTGGGGCTAGCGGGTATACAGGCAATGAGCAGTTCTTC. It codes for CASSGASGYTGNEQFF.

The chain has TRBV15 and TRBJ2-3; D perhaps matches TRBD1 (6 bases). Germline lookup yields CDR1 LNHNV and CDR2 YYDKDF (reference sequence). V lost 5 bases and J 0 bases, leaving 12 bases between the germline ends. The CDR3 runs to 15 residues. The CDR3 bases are TGTGCCACCAGCTTCGGGACACTTAGCACAGATACGCAGTATTTT. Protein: CATSFGTLSTDTQYF.

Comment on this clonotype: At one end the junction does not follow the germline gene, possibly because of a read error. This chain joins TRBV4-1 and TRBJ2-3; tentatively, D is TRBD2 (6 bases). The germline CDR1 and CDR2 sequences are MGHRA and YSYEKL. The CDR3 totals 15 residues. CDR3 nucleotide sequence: TGTGCCAGCAGCCAAGATCGAACGGGGGAAGATACGCAGTATTTT. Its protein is CASSQDRTGEDTQYF.

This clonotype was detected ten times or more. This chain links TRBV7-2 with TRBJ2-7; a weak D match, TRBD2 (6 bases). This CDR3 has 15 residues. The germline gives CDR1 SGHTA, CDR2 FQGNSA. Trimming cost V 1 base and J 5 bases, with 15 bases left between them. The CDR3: CASSLDRQPGDEQYF. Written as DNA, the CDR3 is TGTGCCAGCAGCTTAGATAGACAGCCGGGGGACGAGCAGTACTTC.

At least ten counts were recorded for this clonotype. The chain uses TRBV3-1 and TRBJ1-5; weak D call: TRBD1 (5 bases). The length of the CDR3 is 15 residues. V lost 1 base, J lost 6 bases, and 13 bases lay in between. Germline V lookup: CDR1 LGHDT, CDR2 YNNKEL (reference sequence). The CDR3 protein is CASSQGATAVQPQHF. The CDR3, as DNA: TGTGCCAGCAGCCAAGGGGCGACAGCGGTTCAGCCCCAGCATTTT.

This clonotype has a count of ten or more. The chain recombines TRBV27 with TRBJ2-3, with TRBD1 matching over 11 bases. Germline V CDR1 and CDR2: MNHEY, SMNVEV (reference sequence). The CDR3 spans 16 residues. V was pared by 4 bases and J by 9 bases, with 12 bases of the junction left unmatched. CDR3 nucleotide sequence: TGTGCCAGCAGTTCGACCCCGGGACAGGGGGGTGGGACGCAGTATTTT. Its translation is CASSSTPGQGGGTQYF.

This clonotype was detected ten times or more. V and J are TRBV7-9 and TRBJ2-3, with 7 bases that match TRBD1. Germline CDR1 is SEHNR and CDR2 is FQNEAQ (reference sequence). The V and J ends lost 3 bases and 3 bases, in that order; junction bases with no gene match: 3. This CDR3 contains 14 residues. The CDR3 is CASSLVRGTDTQYF. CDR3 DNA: TGTGCCAGCAGCTTGGTCAGGGGGACAGATACGCAGTATTTT.

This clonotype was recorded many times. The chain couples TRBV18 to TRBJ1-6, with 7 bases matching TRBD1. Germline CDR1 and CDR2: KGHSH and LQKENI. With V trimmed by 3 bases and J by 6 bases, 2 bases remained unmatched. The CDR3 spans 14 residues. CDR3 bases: TGTGCCAGCTCACCGGGACAGTTTAATTCACCCCTCCACTTT. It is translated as CASSPGQFNSPLHF.

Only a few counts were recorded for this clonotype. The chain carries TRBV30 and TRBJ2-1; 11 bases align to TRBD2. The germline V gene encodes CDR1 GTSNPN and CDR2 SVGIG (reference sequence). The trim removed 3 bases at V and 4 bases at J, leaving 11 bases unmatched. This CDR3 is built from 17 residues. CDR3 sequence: CAWRDVAGGVLYNEQFF. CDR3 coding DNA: TGTGCCTGGAGAGATGTAGCGGGAGGGGTTTTGTACAATGAGCAGTTCTTC.

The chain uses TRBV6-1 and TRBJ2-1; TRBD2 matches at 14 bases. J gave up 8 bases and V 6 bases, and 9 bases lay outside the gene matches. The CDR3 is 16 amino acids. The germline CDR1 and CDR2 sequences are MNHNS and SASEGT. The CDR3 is CASRRGTSGSLDEQFF. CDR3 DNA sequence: TGTGCCAGCAGGAGGGGGACTAGCGGGAGTCTGGATGAGCAGTTCTTC.

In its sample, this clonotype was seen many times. CDR3 bases: TGCGCCAGCAGCTTGCGCCCGGGGGGGACCGCGAACACCGGGGAGCTGTTTTTT. Translating it yields CASSLRPGGTANTGELFF. V usage is TRBV5-1 and J usage is TRBJ2-2; 8 bases map to TRBD2. Germline V gene lookup returns CDR1 SGHRS and CDR2 YFSETQ. The CDR3 consists of 18 residues. V was pared by 1 base and J by 0 bases, with 8 bases of the junction left unmatched.

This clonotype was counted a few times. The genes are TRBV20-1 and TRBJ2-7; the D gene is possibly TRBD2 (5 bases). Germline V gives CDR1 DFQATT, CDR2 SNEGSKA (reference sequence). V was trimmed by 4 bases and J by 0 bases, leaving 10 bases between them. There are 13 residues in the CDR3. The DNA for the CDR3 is TGCAGTGCTAAAGGACTTTACTCCTACGAGCAGTACTTC. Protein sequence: CSAKGLYSYEQYF.